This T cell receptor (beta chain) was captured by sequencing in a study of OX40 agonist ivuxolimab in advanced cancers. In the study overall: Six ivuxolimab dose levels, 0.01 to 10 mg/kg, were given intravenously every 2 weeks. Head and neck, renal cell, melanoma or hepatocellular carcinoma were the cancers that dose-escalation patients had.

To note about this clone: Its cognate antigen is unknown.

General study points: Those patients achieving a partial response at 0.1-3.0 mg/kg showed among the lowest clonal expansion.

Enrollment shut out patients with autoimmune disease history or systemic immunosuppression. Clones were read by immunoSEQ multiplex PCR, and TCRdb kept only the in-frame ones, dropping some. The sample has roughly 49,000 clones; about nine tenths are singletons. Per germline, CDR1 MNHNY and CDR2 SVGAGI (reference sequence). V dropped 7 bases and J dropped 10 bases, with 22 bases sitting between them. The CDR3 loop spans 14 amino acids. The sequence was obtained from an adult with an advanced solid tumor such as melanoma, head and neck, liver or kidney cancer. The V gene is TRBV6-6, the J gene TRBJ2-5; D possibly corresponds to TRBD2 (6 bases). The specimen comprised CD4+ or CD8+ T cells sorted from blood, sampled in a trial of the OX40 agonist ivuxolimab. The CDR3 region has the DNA TGTGCCAGCACCAAAATGGGGGGTGGGGGAGGCCAGTACTTC. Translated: CASTKMGGGGGQYF.